The source of this T cell receptor (beta chain) is a study of T cells in Graves' hyperthyroidism and ophthalmopathy. General study findings and limits: Peripheral blood also featured most of the thyroid clonotypes expanded above 0.001. Separation of ophthalmopathy from stable hyperthyroidism was achieved by a 13 V-J model.

Orbital computed tomography and thyroid ultrasound, together with serum TRAb and thyroxine and clinical symptoms, were used for diagnoses. This clonotype is a singleton in its sample. The antigen is unknown. RNA transcripts provided the source from which TCR beta CDR3 regions were amplified. Initially, a first-round RT-PCR of the TCR CDR3 employed the HTBI primer set. Each CDR3 protein gets one entry after TCRdb re-called the multiplex PCR reads with MiXCR. Here the sample spans hundreds of thousands of distinct CDR3 sequences, 40% to 55% being singletons. This CDR3 region has 16 residues. Germline V gives CDR1 SGHAT, CDR2 FQDESV (reference sequence). V dropped 4 bases and J dropped 3; count of bases not matched to a gene: 7.

This chain links TRBV11-1 with TRBJ2-2, with TRBD1 matching 8 bases. The sequenced sample was peripheral blood or thyroid tissue (not recorded which). This TCR came from an adult man with Graves' disease, either hyperthyroidism or ophthalmopathy (not recorded which). CDR3 protein: CASSSRDRRYTGELFF. CDR3 in DNA: TGTGCCAGCAGCTCCCGGGACAGGCGATACACCGGGGAGCTGTTTTTT.